Below, 2 T cell receptor beta chains from the same sample are listed, as sequenced in a study of Tregs in tolerant kidney transplant recipients. The repertoire was sequenced with immunoSEQ multiplex PCR; TCRdb's copy has only in-frame clones and lacks some. The data contain some 62,000 clones, around 98% of them seen just once; the ten biggest clones take up 0.3% to 0.35%. The sample was Tregs from blood, taken before the transplant. The receptors derive from a human donor who received a combined kidney and bone marrow transplant.

The J gene is TRBJ2-3, the V gene TRBV29-1; TRBD2 matches 10 bases. The CDR3 is 14 residues long. Germline V CDR1 and CDR2: SQVTM, ANQGSEA. The V and J ends lost 7 bases and 5 bases, in that order; junction bases with no gene match: 9. CDR3 region: CSDKTAGGVDTQYF. The CDR3 nucleotides read TGCAGCGATAAAACAGCGGGGGGGGTAGATACGCAGTATTTT.

This clone came up once. The genes are TRBV28 and TRBJ2-6; tentative D call: TRBD1 (5 bases). Trimming stripped 5 bases from V and 4 bases from J, with 18 bases between. CDR1 and CDR2 from the germline V gene are MDHEN and SYDVKM. The CDR3 spans 17 residues. This CDR3 reads CASSLLTVRYGANVLTF. In DNA form, the CDR3 reads TGTGCCAGCAGTCTATTGACAGTTAGGTACGGGGCCAACGTCCTGACTTTC. The full variable domain, in which reference TRBV28 and TRBJ2-6 provide the parts outside the CDR3, is DVKVTQSSRYLVKRTGEKVFLECVQDMDHENMFWYRQDPGLGLRLIYFSYDVKMKEKGDIPEGYSVSREKKERFSLILESASTNQTSMYLCASSLLTVRYGANVLTFGAGSRLTVL.